Listed below are T cell receptor beta chains from one sample, sequenced in a study of blood T cell repertoires in COVID-19. Profiled with immunoSEQ multiplex PCR; TCRdb holds only in-frame clones, not every one. The sample carries around 140,000 clones, roughly three quarters recorded once. The sample was peripheral blood. The receptors stem from a woman aged 55-75 years with acute or convalescent COVID-19. Each CDR3 is given with its conserved first and last residue. Fields, in order: D gene, J gene, clone size, V gene, CDR3 DNA, CDR3 protein. D genes are given only for firm matches. Not every row has a clone size; where given, it reads once, few, many or a size class.

- | TRBJ2-2 | - | TRBV6-4 | TGTGCCAGTTCCAGGGGAGCCGGGGAGCTGTTTTTT | CASSRGAGELFF
- | TRBJ2-1 | - | TRBV2 | TGTGCCAGCAGAAGAGGGGGCTCCTACAATGAGCAGTTCTTC | CASRRGGSYNEQFF
- | TRBJ1-1 | - | TRBV12-3/TRBV12-4 | TGTGCCAGCAGTTACACAAACACTGAAGCTTTCTTT | CASSYTNTEAFF
TRBD1 | TRBJ2-2 | - | TRBV28 | TGTGCCAGCAGCTTGACCGGGACAGGGGTTTCCAGCACCGGGGAGCTGTTTTTT | CASSLTGTGVSSTGELFF
TRBD1 | TRBJ2-7 | - | TRBV2 | TGTGCCAGCATCCCACAAGGACAGGGCACTTACGAGCAGTACTTC | CASIPQGQGTYEQYF
- | TRBJ2-5 | - | TRBV7-2 | TGTGCCAGCAGCCGTAGTAGCTCAGAGACCCAGTACTTC | CASSRSSSETQYF
- | TRBJ2-4 | - | TRBV5-8 | TGTGCCAGCAGCCAAGGGGGGGCAGGAGGCATTCAGTACTTC | CASSQGGAGGIQYF
TRBD1 | TRBJ2-7 | - | TRBV14 | TGTGCCACTTCGACAGGGGTTCCCTACGAGCAGTACTTC | CATSTGVPYEQYF
TRBD2 | TRBJ2-7 | - | TRBV28 | TGTGCCAGCAGTTTCACGGCTAGCGGAGGCGGCGAGCAGTACTTC | CASSFTASGGGEQYF
TRBD1 | TRBJ1-1 | - | TRBV19 | TGTGCCAGTAGTCCCGGGGCAGGGGGACACACTGAAGCTTTCTTT | CASSPGAGGHTEAFF
- | TRBJ2-2 | - | TRBV5-4 | TGTGCCAGCAGCTCGGGACAAGGGTACACCGGGGAGCTGTTTTTT | CASSSGQGYTGELFF
- | TRBJ2-7 | - | TRBV7-3 | TGTGCCAGCAGAAAACGAACTCAGGGGTATGAGCAGTACTTC | CASRKRTQGYEQYF
TRBD2 | TRBJ2-3 | few | TRBV5-1 | TGCGCCAGCAGCTTGACTAGCGGGATCGGGTGGGATACGCAGTATTTT | CASSLTSGIGWDTQYF
TRBD1 | TRBJ1-5 | - | TRBV19 | TGTGCCAGTAGTTCCGGGACAGATGGGAGAAGGGGCAATCAGCCCCAGCATTTT | CASSSGTDGRRGNQPQHF
- | TRBJ2-1 | - | TRBV28 | TGTGCCAGCAGTTTCGGGGCTCTAGCGCCCAATGAGCAGTTCTTC | CASSFGALAPNEQFF
- | TRBJ2-1 | - | TRBV19 | TGTGCCAGTAGTATAGCTTCGGGGAGGAACAATGAGCAGTTCTTC | CASSIASGRNNEQFF
- | TRBJ1-3 | - | TRBV19 | TGTGCCAGTAGTAGGCGTGCGGACTCTGGAAACACCATATATTTT | CASSRRADSGNTIYF
- | TRBJ1-5 | - | TRBV28 | TGTGCCAGCACGGGAGGGATTAGGAGCAATCAGCCCCAGCATTTT | CASTGGIRSNQPQHF
TRBD2 | TRBJ2-1 | - | TRBV10-3 | TGTGCCATCAGTGAGTCGGGAGCGGGAGCTAACAATGAGCAGTTCTTC | CAISESGAGANNEQFF
- | TRBJ2-1 | - | TRBV30 | TGTGCCTGGAGTGTACTAGCCGGGCCGGGACCTAATGAGCAGTTCTTC | CAWSVLAGPGPNEQFF
TRBD2 | TRBJ2-1 | few | TRBV9 | TGTGCCAGCAGCCCTACTAGCGGGAGATCCCATGAGCAGTTCTTC | CASSPTSGRSHEQFF
- | TRBJ2-5 | - | TRBV5-1 | TGCGCCAGCAGCCTGTGGACAGTAGCGATTAAAGAGACCCAGTACTTC | CASSLWTVAIKETQYF
TRBD1 | TRBJ1-1 | - | TRBV3-1/TRBV3-2 | TGTGCCAGCAGCCTACTCCCACAGGGGCGGGCTGAAGCTTTCTTT | CASSLLPQGRAEAFF
- | TRBJ1-2 | - | TRBV30 | TGTGCCTGGAGTGTACTTACGGGGTATGGCTACACCTTC | CAWSVLTGYGYTF
- | TRBJ2-1 | - | TRBV11-3 | TGTGCCAGCAGCTTAGATTCCGAAGTGGCCAATGAGCAGTTCTTC | CASSLDSEVANEQFF
- | TRBJ2-7 | - | TRBV5-1 | TGCGCCAGCAGCTTGATTAGCGTCTCCTACGAGCAGTACTTC | CASSLISVSYEQYF
- | TRBJ2-2 | - | TRBV3-1/TRBV3-2 | TGTGCCAGCTCAACCGGCACCGGGGAGCTGTTTTTT | CASSTGTGELFF
- | TRBJ2-1 | few | TRBV20-1 | TGCAGTGCCATAGATTTTGATGAGCAGTTCTTC | CSAIDFDEQFF
- | TRBJ1-5 | - | TRBV28 | TGTGCCAGCAGTTTCTTGAGGATTAGCAATCAGCCCCAGCATTTT | CASSFLRISNQPQHF
- | TRBJ2-1 | - | TRBV2 | TGTGCCAGCTGTCCAGGGGTAGTTTTCAATGAGCAGTTCTTC | CASCPGVVFNEQFF
- | TRBJ2-1 | - | TRBV6-5 | TGTGCCAGCAGTTATCTTTCGGGCTCCTACAATGAGCAGTTCTTC | CASSYLSGSYNEQFF
- | TRBJ1-3 | few | TRBV7-9 | TGTGCCAGCAGCCCGCCTAGCTCTGGAAACACCATATATTTT | CASSPPSSGNTIYF
TRBD2 | TRBJ2-1 | - | TRBV5-4 | TGTGCCAGCAGCGGGACTAGCGGGAGCAATGAGCAGTTCTTC | CASSGTSGSNEQFF
TRBD2 | TRBJ2-1 | few | TRBV27 | TGTGCCAGCGGAGCGGGAGGTTTATACAATGAGCAGTTCTTC | CASGAGGLYNEQFF
TRBD1 | TRBJ2-2 | few | TRBV7-8 | TGTGCCAGCAGCACCACCAGGGGGCCGGACACCGGGGAGCTGTTTTTT | CASSTTRGPDTGELFF
TRBD1 | TRBJ1-6 | - | TRBV30 | TGTGCCTGGAGTTTTACAGGGGGCTCCTATAATTCACCCCTCCACTTT | CAWSFTGGSYNSPLHF
- | TRBJ2-7 | - | TRBV7-2 | TGTGCCAGCAGCTGGCGTACTAGGAGCTGGGAGCAGTACTTC | CASSWRTRSWEQYF
- | TRBJ2-7 | - | TRBV5-1 | TGCGCCAGCAGCCTCGGTGCCTACGAGCAGTACTTC | CASSLGAYEQYF
TRBD2 | TRBJ2-7 | - | TRBV18 | TGTGCCAGCTCACCATTGGCTAGCGGGAGTTTAGGCGAGCAGTACTTC | CASSPLASGSLGEQYF
TRBD1 | TRBJ2-1 | - | TRBV6-5 | TGTGCCAGCAGCGGACGCAGGACAGGGTACAATGAGCAGTTCTTC | CASSGRRTGYNEQFF
- | TRBJ2-1 | - | TRBV6-5 | TGTGCCAGCAGTTCAGGGGCCCGACAGAACCTCAATGAGCAGTTCTTC | CASSSGARQNLNEQFF
TRBD1 | TRBJ2-7 | - | TRBV5-1 | TGCGCCAGCAGCTTGTGGGGGACAGGGGGATACGAGCAGTACTTC | CASSLWGTGGYEQYF
- | TRBJ2-7 | - | TRBV11-2 | TGTGCCAGCAGCTATTGGCGGATTAGCTCCTACGAGCAGTACTTC | CASSYWRISSYEQYF
- | TRBJ1-3 | - | TRBV7-9 | TGTGCCCTACAGGCGAACTCTGGAAACACCATATATTTT | CALQANSGNTIYF
- | TRBJ2-1 | - | TRBV21-1 | TGTGCCAGCAGCAAGGGACTGTCCTACAATGAGCAGTTCTTC | CASSKGLSYNEQFF
- | TRBJ2-7 | - | TRBV5-5 | TGTGCCAGCAGCTTGGGAAGAGCCTACGAGCAGTACTTC | CASSLGRAYEQYF
TRBD1 | TRBJ2-7 | - | TRBV5-8 | TGTGCCAGCAGCCCATGGACAGGGTTTACCTACGAGCAGTACTTC | CASSPWTGFTYEQYF
- | TRBJ2-1 | once | TRBV30 | TGTGCCTTAGGGACTTACAATGAGCAGTTCTTC | CALGTYNEQFF
TRBD2 | TRBJ2-3 | - | TRBV27 | TGTGCCAGCAGTTTAGGCGGGAGCAGCACAGATACGCAGTATTTT | CASSLGGSSTDTQYF
- | TRBJ1-5 | few | TRBV7-9 | TGTGCCAGCAGCTCGGAACAGGGCAGCAATCAGCCCCAGCATTTT | CASSSEQGSNQPQHF
- | TRBJ2-7 | once | TRBV7-3 | TGTGCCAGCAGCTTCGCGGATGGCTACGAGCAGTACTTC | CASSFADGYEQYF
- | TRBJ2-5 | - | TRBV14 | TGTGCCAGCAGCCAAGGGCTAGCGACGATTCAAGAGACCCAGTACTTC | CASSQGLATIQETQYF